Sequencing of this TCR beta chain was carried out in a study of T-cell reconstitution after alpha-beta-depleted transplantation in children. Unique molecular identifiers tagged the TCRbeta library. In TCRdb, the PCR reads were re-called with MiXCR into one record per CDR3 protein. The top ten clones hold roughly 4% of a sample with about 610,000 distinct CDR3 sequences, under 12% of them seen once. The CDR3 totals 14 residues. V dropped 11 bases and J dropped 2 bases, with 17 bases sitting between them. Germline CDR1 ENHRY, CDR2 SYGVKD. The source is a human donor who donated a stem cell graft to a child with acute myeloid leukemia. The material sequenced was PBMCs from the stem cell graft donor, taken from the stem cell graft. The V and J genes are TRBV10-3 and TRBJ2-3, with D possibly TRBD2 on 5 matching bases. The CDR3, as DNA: TGTGCCGCGCGGATCGGAGGAATCACAGATACGCAGTATTTT. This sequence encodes CAARIGGITDTQYF.